This T cell receptor (beta chain) was captured in a study of blood T cell repertoires in COVID-19. Sequencing was performed with immunoSEQ multiplex PCR; in TCRdb, only in-frame clones are kept and a portion is missing. Here the sample spans some 160,000 clones, roughly 90% being singletons. The CDR3 consists of 12 residues. Germline V lookup: CDR1 SGHAT, CDR2 FQNNGV. Trimming removed 3 bases at V and 11 bases at J, with 13 bases between. This sequence originates from a man in his 60s with acute or convalescent COVID-19. V and J are TRBV11-2 and TRBJ1-1; maybe TRBD1 (5 bases). Sequencing was done on a sample of peripheral blood. This CDR3 is CASSLNGQTAFF. The DNA of the CDR3 is TGTGCCAGCAGCTTGAACGGACAAACGGCTTTCTTT.